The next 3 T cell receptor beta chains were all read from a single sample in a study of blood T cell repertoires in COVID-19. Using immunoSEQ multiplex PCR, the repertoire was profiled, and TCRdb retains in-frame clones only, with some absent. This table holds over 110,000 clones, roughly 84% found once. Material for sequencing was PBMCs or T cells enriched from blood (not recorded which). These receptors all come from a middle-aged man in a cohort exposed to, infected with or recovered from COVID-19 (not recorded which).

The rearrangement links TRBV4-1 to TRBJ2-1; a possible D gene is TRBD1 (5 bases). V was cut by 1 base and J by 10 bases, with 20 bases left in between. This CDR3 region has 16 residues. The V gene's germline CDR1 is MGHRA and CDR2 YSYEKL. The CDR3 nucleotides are TGCGCCAGCAGCCAAGGGGGCGCCCGCCTTGGGGTCGAGCAGTTCTTC. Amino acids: CASSQGGARLGVEQFF.

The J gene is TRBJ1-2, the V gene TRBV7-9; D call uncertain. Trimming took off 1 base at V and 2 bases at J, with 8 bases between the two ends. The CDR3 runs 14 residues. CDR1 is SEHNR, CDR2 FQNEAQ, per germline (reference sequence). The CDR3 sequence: CASSLDSGNYGYTF. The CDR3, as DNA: TGTGCCAGCAGCTTAGATTCGGGGAACTATGGCTACACCTTC.

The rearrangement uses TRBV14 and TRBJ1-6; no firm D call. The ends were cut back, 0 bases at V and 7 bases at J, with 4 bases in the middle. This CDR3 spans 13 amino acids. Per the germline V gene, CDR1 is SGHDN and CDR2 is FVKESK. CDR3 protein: CASSQDRNSPLHF. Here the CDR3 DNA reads TGTGCCAGCAGCCAAGATCGGAATTCACCCCTCCACTTT.